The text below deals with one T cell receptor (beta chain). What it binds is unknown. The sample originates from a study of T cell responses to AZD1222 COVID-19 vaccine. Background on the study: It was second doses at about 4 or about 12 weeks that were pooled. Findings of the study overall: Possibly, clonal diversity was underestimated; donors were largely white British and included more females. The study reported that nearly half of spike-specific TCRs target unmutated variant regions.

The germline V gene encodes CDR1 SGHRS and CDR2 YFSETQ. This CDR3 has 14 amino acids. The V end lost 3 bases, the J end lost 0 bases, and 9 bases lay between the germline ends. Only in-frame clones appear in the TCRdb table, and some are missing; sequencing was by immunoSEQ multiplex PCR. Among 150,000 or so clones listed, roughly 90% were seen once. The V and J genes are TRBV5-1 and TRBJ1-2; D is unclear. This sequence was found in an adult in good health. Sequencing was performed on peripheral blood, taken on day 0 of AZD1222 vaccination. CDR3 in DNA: TGCGCCAGCAGCTCCACGACACCTAACTATGGCTACACCTTC. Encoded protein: CASSSTTPNYGYTF.